The 3 T cell receptor beta chains in this list originate from one sample, sequenced in a study of shared clonotypes between healthy human individuals (dated by TCRdb to 2020 to 2022). Receptors were amplified or captured by the immunoSEQ multiplex PCR assay. TCRdb obtained this table from immuneACCESS and retained in-frame rearrangements with V and J assigned. These tables miss some clones; where compared with another copy, unresolved V genes account for less than half of the shortfall, and the remainder is unexplained. The table for this sample lists roughly 200,000 clones; 65% to 80% of them were counted only once. Of the sample, 8% to 13% falls within the top ten clones. The sample consisted of memory CD4+ T cells sorted from blood. The sample's cell subset or site label is to be understood as: CD45RA-negative fraction. The receptor source for this set is a man aged 25 to 40 in good health.

This clone was detected a few times. The chain employs TRBV5-1 and TRBJ2-2; D unclear. V was pared by 0 bases and J by 7 bases, with 7 bases between. CDR3 length: 13 amino acids. Germline CDR1 and CDR2: SGHRS and YFSETQ. Written as DNA, the CDR3 is TGCGCCAGCAGCTTGGTTTTTGGCGGGGAGCTGTTTTTT. Protein: CASSLVFGGELFF.

This clone showed up many times. The rearrangement joins TRBV23-1 to TRBJ2-7; D not certain. TRBV23-1 is sorted into the ORF group, with uncertain function. This CDR3 comprises 9 residues. In DNA form, the CDR3 reads TGCGTCGAGGCTTACGAGCAGTACTTC. Translated, it gives CVEAYEQYF.

This clone was detected a few times. The chain uses TRBV27 and TRBJ2-5; 11 bases fit TRBD2. The trim removed 5 bases at V and 5 bases at J, leaving 7 bases unmatched. This CDR3 has 15 amino acids. Germline values: CDR1 MNHEY, CDR2 SMNVEV (reference sequence). CDR3 region: CASSTRLAGKETQYF. The DNA for the CDR3 is TGTGCCAGCAGTACTCGACTAGCGGGGAAGGAGACCCAGTACTTC.